The entry below describes one T cell receptor (beta chain). This clone has more than one count but fewer than ten. The target of this receptor is not known. At one boundary the junction diverges from the germline segment, which might be a read error. These data originate in a study of metastatic and nonmetastatic thyroid tumors (dated by TCRdb to the early 2020s). As for the study more broadly: Repertoires from peripheral blood and from tumor or nodule tissue samples of malignant and benign thyroid patients were compared. Overall results and qualifications from the work: In both blood and tumor samples, TCR beta diversity was reported to be significantly higher in malignant tumors than in benign nodules.

No patient had received any treatment before thyroid surgery. Patient clinical samples collected from about 2011 to 2019 were retrospectively analysed using T-cell receptor beta sequencing. Based on the germline V gene, the CDR1 and CDR2 sequences are MRHNA and SNTAGT. The CDR3 sequence holds 13 residues, the cysteine and phenylalanine included. The read is trimmed to its CDR3 DNA, 39 bases read in frame from base 1. Library preparation was by PCR. Sequencing instrument: Illumina HiSeq 4000. High-throughput sequencing was used to profile the CDR3 region of the TCR beta-chain in every patient. The published analysis was carried out like this. The researchers built a classifier to tell apart papillary thyroid cancer patients with distant metastasis, based on CDR3 differences among clinicopathological groups. The Shannon index was used to measure repertoire diversity, and the Morisita-Horn index was used to measure how similar tumor and blood repertoires were. TCRdb reanalyzed the raw reads on its own, using fastp at Q25 for trimming and MiXCR for clone calling, and kept in-frame beta chains. The V and J calls were not made by the authors but by TCRdb's processing. Recorded for this sample are 40,000 to 50,000 clones; less than 5% of them occurred a single time. The ten largest account for 8.5% to 10% of the sample.

The sequence links TRBV6-4 to TRBJ2-2; TRBD2 is perhaps the D gene, given 5 matching bases. Sequences were obtained from blood. This TCR was sampled from a female donor with papillary thyroid cancer or a benign thyroid nodule (not recorded which). Some clones in this sample may be carry-over from other donors' samples. CDR3 reads: CASSGTNTWELFF. The DNA sequence reads TGTGCCAGCAGTGGGACGAACACCTGGGAGTTGTTTTTT.